This TCR beta chain was observed in a study of blood T cell repertoires in COVID-19. About the study: T cells, B-cell-depleted T cells, or PBMCs supplied cDNA or gDNA.

While infection was still active, Seattle patients were enrolled and then followed longitudinally. Generated by immunoSEQ multiplex PCR, the TCRdb table keeps only in-frame clones and is missing some. In the table there are under 150,000 clones, roughly 90% of which are singletons. Sequencing was carried out using peripheral blood. This sequence was found in a man aged 60 to 69 with COVID-19, enrolled during active disease.

CDR3: CASSERLASTDTQYF. DNA for the CDR3: TGTGCCAGCAGTGAGCGACTAGCCTCCACAGATACGCAGTATTTT. V and J are TRBV6-2 or TRBV6-3 and TRBJ2-3, with TRBD2 matching 7 bases. Germline CDR1 reads MNHEY; CDR2 reads SVGEGT. With V trimmed by 5 bases and J by 2 bases, 7 bases remained unmatched. The CDR3 contains 15 residues.